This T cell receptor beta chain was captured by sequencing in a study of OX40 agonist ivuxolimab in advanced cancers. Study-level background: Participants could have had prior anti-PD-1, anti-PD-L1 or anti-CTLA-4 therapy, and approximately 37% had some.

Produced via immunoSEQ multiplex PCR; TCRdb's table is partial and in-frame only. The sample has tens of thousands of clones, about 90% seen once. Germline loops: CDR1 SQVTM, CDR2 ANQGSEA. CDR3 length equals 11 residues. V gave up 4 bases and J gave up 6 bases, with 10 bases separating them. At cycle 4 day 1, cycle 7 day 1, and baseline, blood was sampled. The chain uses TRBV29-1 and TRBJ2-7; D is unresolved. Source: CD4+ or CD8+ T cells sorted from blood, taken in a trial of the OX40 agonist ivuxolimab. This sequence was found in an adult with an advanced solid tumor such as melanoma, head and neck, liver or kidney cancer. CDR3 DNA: TGCAGCGTTGTTGGTCAAATCGAGCAGTACTTC. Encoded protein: CSVVGQIEQYF.